Reported below is one TCR beta chain. This entry comes from a study of blood T cell repertoires in COVID-19. Some clones are missing from TCRdb's copy, which holds only in-frame ones; the method was immunoSEQ multiplex PCR. The sample has approximately 170,000 clones; roughly 90% are singletons. Germline CDR1 is LGHNA and CDR2 is YSLEER. The ends lost 0 bases at V and 8 bases at J; junction bases unmatched: 11. This CDR3 spans 17 amino acids. Seattle-derived patients entered the study during active infection and were followed longitudinally. The origin of this receptor is a man aged 18-30 years with COVID-19, enrolled during active disease. The V call is TRBV4-3, the J call TRBJ2-1, with TRBD2 identical over 9 bases. Sequenced: peripheral blood. CDR3 sequence: CASSQDFAGGPSYEQFF. CDR3 sequence (DNA): TGCGCCAGCAGCCAAGATTTTGCGGGAGGGCCCTCTTATGAGCAGTTCTTC.